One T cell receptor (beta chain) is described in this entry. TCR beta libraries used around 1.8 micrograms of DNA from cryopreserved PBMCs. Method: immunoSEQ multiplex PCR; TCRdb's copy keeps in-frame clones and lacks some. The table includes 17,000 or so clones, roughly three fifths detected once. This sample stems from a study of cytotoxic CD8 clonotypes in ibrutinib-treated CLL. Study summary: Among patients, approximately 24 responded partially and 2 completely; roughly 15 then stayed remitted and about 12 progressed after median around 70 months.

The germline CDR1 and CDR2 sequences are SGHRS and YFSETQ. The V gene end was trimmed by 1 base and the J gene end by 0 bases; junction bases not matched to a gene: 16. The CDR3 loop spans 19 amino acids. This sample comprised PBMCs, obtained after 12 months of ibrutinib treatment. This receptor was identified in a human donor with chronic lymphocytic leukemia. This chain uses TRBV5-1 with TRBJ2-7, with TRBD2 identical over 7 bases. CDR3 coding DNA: TGCGCCAGCAGCTTGCGTTCTGGGATCGGCGGGAGCCTCTCCTACGAGCAGTACTTC. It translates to CASSLRSGIGGSLSYEQYF.